This entry lists 19 T cell receptor beta chains sequenced from one sample in a study of vaccination and CD4 T cells after COVID-19. Cultured CD4+ T-cell DNA underwent Oncomine TCR Beta short-read sequencing. TCRdb re-derived calls from the PCR reads in MiXCR, one entry per CDR3 protein. The sample consists of more than 15,000 distinct CDR3 sequences, roughly 54% of them appearing once. These TCRs are of unknown antigen specificity. Regarding treatment: roughly 10-day PBMC culture with coronavirus spike peptide pools or control peptides (ViraFEST assay). Sequencing input: CD4+ T cells from blood, cultured in vitro. The receptors shown here come from a human donor who had recovered from COVID-19.

V usage is TRBV11-3 and J usage is TRBJ1-5; a possible D gene is TRBD1 (6 bases). CDR3 length: 12 amino acids. Trimming took 8 bases from V and 5 from J, leaving 10 bases between them. CDR1 is SGHNT and CDR2 is YENEEA in the germline V gene. The CDR3 DNA follows: TGTGCCAGCTTAAAGGGGGATCAGCCCCAGCATTTT. Amino acids: CASLKGDQPQHF.

The CDR3 loop reads CASSLSPRGSYNEQFF. The DNA for the CDR3 is TGTGCCAGCAGCTTATCTCCCCGGGGCTCCTACAATGAGCAGTTCTTC. V gene TRBV11-2 combines with J gene TRBJ2-1; possibly TRBD2 for D (5 bases). The V gene's germline CDR1 is SGHAT and CDR2 FQNNGV. The CDR3 extends over 16 amino acids. Trimming pared 2 bases from V and 0 bases from J, leaving 11 bases between.

V gene TRBV10-3 combines with J gene TRBJ2-1, with D uncertain. Trimming cost V 10 bases and J 7 bases, with 11 bases left between them. This CDR3 contains 11 residues. The germline V gene has CDR1 ENHRY and CDR2 SYGVKD. The CDR3 nucleotides read TGTGCCAGCCGGGTTGCGAATGAGCAGTTCTTC. This translates into CASRVANEQFF.

The chain recombines TRBV10-3 with TRBJ1-2, with 8 bases aligning to TRBD1. Trimming cost V 3 bases and J 2 bases; bases outside gene matches: 2. The germline gives CDR1 ENHRY, CDR2 SYGVKD. The CDR3 runs 14 residues. CDR3 coding DNA: TGTGCCATCAGTGACGACAGGGGAAACTATGGCTACACCTTC. Translating it yields CAISDDRGNYGYTF.

The CDR3 DNA reads TGTGCCAGCAGTATCCCCACTGAAGCTTTCTTT. It yields the protein CASSIPTEAFF. This chain uses TRBV28 with TRBJ1-1; no clear D gene. Germline V gene sequence: CDR1 MDHEN, CDR2 SYDVKM. The CDR3 totals 11 residues. V shed 5 bases and J shed 4 bases, with 5 bases lying between them. Based on the CDR3 plus reference TRBV28 and TRBJ1-1, the full variable domain is DVKVTQSSRYLVKRTGEKVFLECVQDMDHENMFWYRQDPGLGLRLIYFSYDVKMKEKGDIPEGYSVSREKKERFSLILESASTNQTSMYLCASSIPTEAFFGQGTRLTVV.

The chain employs TRBV5-1 and TRBJ1-2; D gene unclear. The CDR3 has 9 amino acids. The V and J ends lost 9 bases and 6 bases respectively, with 6 bases between them. Germline CDR1 and CDR2: SGHRS and YFSETQ. The CDR3 coding sequence is TGCGCCACCCATGATGGCTACACCTTC. It encodes CATHDGYTF.

The J gene is TRBJ1-1, the V gene TRBV12-3 or TRBV12-4; tentative D call: TRBD1 (5 bases). The V gene lost 7 bases and the J gene lost 4 bases, with 13 bases spanning the gap. This CDR3 has 13 amino acids. CDR3 loop: CASTSLGRTEAFF. As DNA, the CDR3 is TGTGCCAGCACCTCCTTGGGACGCACTGAAGCTTTCTTT.

The chain links TRBV20-1 to TRBJ1-1; D gene unclear. The germline V gene has CDR1 DFQATT and CDR2 SNEGSKA (reference sequence). The ends were cut back, 5 bases at V and 1 base at J, with 11 bases in the middle. This CDR3 has 13 amino acids. CDR3 DNA sequence: TGCAGTGCTCCGACCCATGCGAACACTGAAGCTTTCTTT. This translates into CSAPTHANTEAFF.

The chain has TRBV10-1 and TRBJ1-2; no firm D call. V was cut by 5 bases and J by 2 bases, with 12 bases left in between. Germline-derived CDR1 and CDR2 are WNHNN and SYGVQD (reference sequence). This CDR3 has 14 residues. The CDR3 protein is CASSTAGFNYGYTF. The CDR3 DNA reads as TGCGCCAGCAGTACGGCGGGGTTCAACTATGGCTACACCTTC.

This clonotype showed up just a few times. The J gene is TRBJ2-4, the V gene TRBV20-1, with TRBD2 matching 11 bases. V dropped 3 bases and J dropped 1; count of bases not matched to a gene: 2. From germline, CDR1 is DFQATT and CDR2 SNEGSKA (reference sequence). CDR3 size: 15 residues. In nucleotides, the CDR3 is TGCAGTGCTAGTAGCGGGAGGGTGGCCAAAAACATTCAGTACTTC. This translates into CSASSGRVAKNIQYF.

This rearrangement joins TRBV10-3 to TRBJ1-5, with 7 bases lining up with TRBD1. After removal of 6 bases from V and 2 bases from J, the junction contained 4 bases not matched to a gene. Germline CDR1 ENHRY, CDR2 SYGVKD. CDR3 length equals 14 residues. The CDR3 sequence is CAIRAQGGNQPQHF. CDR3 nucleotides: TGTGCCATCAGGGCCCAGGGGGGCAATCAGCCCCAGCATTTT.

The gene calls are TRBV12-3 or TRBV12-4 and TRBJ1-5; D ambiguous. Trimming pared 5 bases from V and 4 bases from J, leaving 9 bases between. The CDR3 spans 13 residues. Here the CDR3 reads CASSDTDNQPQHF. CDR3 coding DNA: TGTGCCAGCAGTGACACAGATAATCAGCCCCAGCATTTT.

A few counts support this clonotype. The chain recombines TRBV20-1 with TRBJ1-6, with 12 bases matching TRBD1. V shed 4 bases, J shed 7 bases, and the junction held 14 bases outside the gene matches. From germline, CDR1 is DFQATT and CDR2 SNEGSKA (reference sequence). The CDR3 has 18 amino acids. The CDR3 is CSATQPGQGAGANSPLHF. CDR3 coding DNA: TGCAGTGCTACACAACCGGGACAGGGGGCCGGTGCAAATTCACCCCTCCACTTT.

The genes are TRBV4-1 and TRBJ2-7; 7 nucleotides agree with TRBD2. The CDR3 covers 16 residues. The junction had 9 bases not matched to a gene; V was cut back by 0 bases and J by 4 bases. The germline V gene has CDR1 MGHRA and CDR2 YSYEKL. CDR3 nucleotides: TGCGCCAGCAGCCAAGAGCGGACTAGTGGCAGATACGAGCAGTACTTC. This sequence encodes CASSQERTSGRYEQYF.

The J gene is TRBJ1-2, the V gene TRBV2; TRBD1 matches at 7 bases. The trim removed 4 bases at V and 2 bases at J, leaving 7 bases unmatched. The CDR3 has 15 residues. CDR1 and CDR2 from the germline V gene are SNHLY and FYNNEI. CDR3 sequence reads: CASSGVRGHNYGYTF. The CDR3 region has the DNA TGTGCCAGCAGTGGCGTTAGGGGGCACAACTATGGCTACACCTTC.

The chain has TRBV6-2 or TRBV6-3 and TRBJ2-7; the D is unclear. Germline CDR1 MNHEY, CDR2 SVGEGT. V was pared by 2 bases and J by 4 bases, with 6 bases between. The CDR3 covers 12 residues. CDR3 residues: CASSYGVYEQYF. The CDR3 DNA follows: TGTGCCAGCAGTTACGGGGTTTACGAGCAGTACTTC.

This rearrangement joins TRBV12-3 or TRBV12-4 to TRBJ1-5; D gene ambiguous. Trimming shortened V by 2 bases and J by 7 bases, and 9 bases separated the two germline ends. CDR3 length: 13 amino acids. The DNA of the CDR3 is TGTGCCAGCAGTTTAAAGCCAGAACAGCCCCAGCATTTT. Amino acid sequence: CASSLKPEQPQHF.

The rearrangement links TRBV19 to TRBJ1-5, with 7 bases fitting TRBD1. The V segment lost 4 bases and the J segment 7 bases; nucleotides outside the gene matches: 4. Germline V gene sequence: CDR1 LNHDA, CDR2 SQIVND (reference sequence). CDR3 length: 13 amino acids. The CDR3 reads CASSRQGYQPQHF. DNA of the CDR3: TGTGCCAGTAGTAGACAGGGCTACCAGCCCCAGCATTTT.

This clonotype appeared a single time. The chain combines TRBV18 with TRBJ1-1; D might be TRBD1 (6 bases). Trimming shortened V by 3 bases and J by 5 bases, and 19 bases separated the two germline ends. The CDR3 sequence is 16 residues long. Germline loops: CDR1 KGHSH, CDR2 LQKENI. The CDR3 loop is CASSPYIGGEVTEAFF. Here the CDR3 DNA reads TGTGCCAGCTCACCGTACATCGGGGGCGAGGTTACTGAAGCTTTCTTT. Using reference TRBV18 and TRBJ1-1 for the parts outside the CDR3, the full variable domain is NAGVMQNPRHLVRRRGQEARLRCSPMKGHSHVYWYRQLPEEGLKFMVYLQKENIIDESGMPKERFSAEFPKEGPSILRIQQVVRGDSAAYFCASSPYIGGEVTEAFFGQGTRLTVV.